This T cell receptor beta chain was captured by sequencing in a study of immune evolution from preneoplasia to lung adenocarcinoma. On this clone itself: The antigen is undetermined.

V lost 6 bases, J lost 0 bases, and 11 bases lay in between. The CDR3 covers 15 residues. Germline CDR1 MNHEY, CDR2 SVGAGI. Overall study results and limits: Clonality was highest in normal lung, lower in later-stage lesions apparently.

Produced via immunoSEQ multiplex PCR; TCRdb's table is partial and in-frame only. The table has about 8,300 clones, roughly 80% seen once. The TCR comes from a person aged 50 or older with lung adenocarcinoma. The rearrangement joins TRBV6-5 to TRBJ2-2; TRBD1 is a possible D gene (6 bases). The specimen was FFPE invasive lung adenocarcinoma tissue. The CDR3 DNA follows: TGTGCCAGCAGGCACAGGGCCCCGAACACCGGGGAGCTGTTTTTT. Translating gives CASRHRAPNTGELFF.